This TCR beta chain is from a study of cytomegalovirus exposure and HLA in healthy donors. Study results and limitations: The majority of TCR sequences were rare, yet some public TCRs appeared in many donors. TCR beta chains numbering under 200 were designated cytomegalovirus-associated.

Although they were nominally healthy when sampled, donors likely had unrecorded immune exposures. Germline V gene lookup returns CDR1 KGHSH and CDR2 LQKENI. The CDR3 is 11 residues long. The PCR made use of 60 Vbeta and 13 Jbeta primers. This table comes from immunoSEQ multiplex PCR, and its TCRdb copy is limited to in-frame clones, with some not included. The sample yields 150,000 to 250,000 clones, 60% to 85% seen once. Of note for this clone: No antigen is known for it. An end of the junction does not agree with germline; a read error may underlie this.

The sequence was collected from a girl between 10 and 17 years old in good health and CMV-seropositive. The specimen sequenced was PBMCs. This chain connects TRBV18 to TRBJ2-4, with 8 positions matching TRBD1. CDR3 sequence reads: CASSRTGLQYF. The CDR3, as DNA: TGTGCCAGCTCAAGGACAGGGCTTCAATACTTC.